The present T cell receptor beta chain was sequenced within a study of CD8 T cells in Susac syndrome. Germline V gene data show CDR1 as MGHDK and CDR2 as SYGVNS. This CDR3 has 11 amino acids. V dropped 1 base and J dropped 5 bases, with 2 bases sitting between them. Random hexamers were used to reverse transcribe about 0.5 to 1 ug of RNA. Amplification of TCR beta CDR3 spanned 54 Vbeta and 13 Jbeta via immunoSEQ multiplex PCR. MiXCR, applied by TCRdb to the immunoSEQ multiplex PCR reads, yields one record per CDR3 protein. Among more than 150,000 distinct CDR3 sequences listed, about 96% were seen once.

Sequences were obtained from CD4+ T cells from PBMCs. The sequence was obtained from a human donor with Susac syndrome. The V gene is TRBV25-1, the J gene TRBJ1-2; D call uncertain. The CDR3 sequence: CASSEWYGYTF. In DNA form, the CDR3 reads TGTGCCAGCAGTGAATGGTATGGCTACACCTTC.